The 25 T cell receptor beta chains given below trace back to one sample, sequenced in a study of radiotherapy plus CTLA-4 blockade in lung cancer. Here immunoSEQ multiplex PCR was the method, and the copy in TCRdb shows in-frame clones only, minus some. Of 40,000 to 60,000 clones in the sample, 82% were seen once. Sequenced here: peripheral blood, sampled from a patient treated with radiotherapy plus ipilimumab. The receptor set was obtained from a human donor with non-small cell lung cancer who had stable disease on radiotherapy plus ipilimumab.

The rearrangement links TRBV15 to TRBJ2-7, with 12 bases matching TRBD2. J gave up 4 bases and V 1 base, and 8 bases lay outside the gene matches. Germline values: CDR1 LNHNV, CDR2 YYDKDF (reference sequence). The CDR3 runs to 17 residues. The CDR3 DNA follows: TGTGCCACCAGCAGAGGTGGGGCTAGCGGGAGGGCTTACGAGCAGTACTTC. Translation gives CATSRGGASGRAYEQYF.

The chain combines TRBV30 with TRBJ2-3, with TRBD2 matching over 7 bases. In germline, CDR1 is GTSNPN, CDR2 SVGIG (reference sequence). The CDR3 totals 15 residues. Germline trimming cut 0 bases from V and 4 bases from J; bases unmatched to any gene: 7. CDR3 loop: CAWSVGEGGADTQYF. Here the CDR3 DNA reads TGTGCCTGGAGTGTAGGAGAGGGAGGGGCAGATACGCAGTATTTT.

The genes are TRBV7-2 and TRBJ2-1; D is ambiguous. V was clipped by 8 bases and J by 4 bases, with 15 bases between them. There are 14 residues in the CDR3. Germline V gene sequence: CDR1 SGHTA, CDR2 FQGNSA. CDR3 DNA: TGTGCCAGCCCGGGTACATCAACTTACAATGAGCAGTTCTTC. It yields the protein CASPGTSTYNEQFF.

This clone has more than one count but fewer than ten. V and J are TRBV9 and TRBJ1-1; D call uncertain. The CDR3 is 13 residues long. With 3 bases removed from V and 9 bases from J, the gap between germline ends came to 15 bases. Germline V gives CDR1 SGDLS, CDR2 YYNGEE. CDR3 region: CASSAQSGVQAFF. The CDR3 DNA is TGTGCCAGCAGCGCACAATCCGGGGTCCAAGCTTTCTTT.

J is TRBJ2-3 and V is TRBV6-1, with D possibly TRBD1 on 5 matching bases. V was clipped by 3 bases and J by 6 bases, with 16 bases between them. CDR1 is MNHNS and CDR2 is SASEGT in the germline V gene. This CDR3 is built from 15 residues. The DNA for the CDR3 is TGTGCCAGCAGTGACAGGGCTCTTTCCTCGGATACGCAGTATTTT. Its protein is CASSDRALSSDTQYF.

V is TRBV28 and J is TRBJ2-7; 8 bases agree with TRBD1. The CDR3 runs 14 residues. Germline CDR1 and CDR2: MDHEN and SYDVKM. Germline trimming cut 6 bases from V and 2 bases from J; bases unmatched to any gene: 6. CDR3 DNA sequence: TGTGCCAGCAGCTACAGGGGGTATACCTACGAGCAGTACTTC. Translating gives CASSYRGYTYEQYF.

The rearrangement joins TRBV15 to TRBJ1-3, with 7 bases identical to TRBD1. Germline CDR1 is LNHNV and CDR2 is YYDKDF (reference sequence). V dropped 4 bases and J dropped 3; count of bases not matched to a gene: 15. The CDR3 loop spans 18 amino acids. CDR3 in amino acids: CATSTLSGTENFGNTIYF. The CDR3, as DNA: TGTGCCACCAGCACCTTATCCGGGACAGAGAATTTTGGAAACACCATATATTTT.

The chain carries TRBV27 and TRBJ2-4; 13 bases map to TRBD2. The CDR3 covers 18 residues. V lost 5 bases to trimming and J lost 0 bases; unmatched junction nucleotides: 7. Germline CDR1 is MNHEY and CDR2 is SMNVEV (reference sequence). The CDR3 bases are TGTGCCAGCAGTCATACCGGGACTAGCGGGGTAGCCAAAAACATTCAGTACTTC. Translating gives CASSHTGTSGVAKNIQYF.

This clone has more than one count but fewer than ten. Additional DNA sequences in this sample encode the identical CDR3. This chain connects TRBV19 to TRBJ2-5; TRBD1 matches at 7 bases. The CDR3 has 14 residues. The germline CDR1 and CDR2 sequences are LNHDA and SQIVND (reference sequence). Trimming at V came to 7 bases and at J to 3 bases, leaving 8 bases not matched to a gene. The CDR3 bases are TGTGCCAGTAACGTGAGGGGGCTAGAAGAGACCCAGTACTTC. It encodes CASNVRGLEETQYF.

This clone was seen just once. This CDR3 is also generated by other DNA sequences in the sample. The J gene is TRBJ2-3, the V gene TRBV7-9; 13 positions agree with TRBD2. Germline lookup yields CDR1 SEHNR and CDR2 FQNEAQ (reference sequence). The CDR3 has 15 residues. V lost 5 bases to trimming and J lost 4 bases; unmatched junction nucleotides: 3. In DNA, the CDR3 is TGTGCCAGCAGCCGGACTAGCGGGAGTGCAGATACGCAGTATTTT. Amino acids: CASSRTSGSADTQYF.

The chain carries TRBV5-6 and TRBJ2-5; 9 nucleotides line up with TRBD2. Germline CDR1 SGHDT, CDR2 YYEEEE. With 0 bases clipped from V and 4 bases from J, the junction kept 1 base outside the gene matches. This CDR3 is 14 amino acids long. CDR3 sequence: CASSLVSGGETQYF. The CDR3 bases are TGTGCCAGCAGCTTGGTTAGCGGGGGAGAGACCCAGTACTTC.

The genes are TRBV28 and TRBJ1-2, with 7 bases that match TRBD1. The CDR3 is made up of 13 amino acids. From germline, CDR1 is MDHEN and CDR2 SYDVKM. V trimming: 6 bases; J trimming: 4 bases; junction bases outside the gene matches: 5. The CDR3 nucleotides read TGTGCCAGCAGGGTACAGGGGACCTATGGCTACACCTTC. It yields the protein CASRVQGTYGYTF.

V usage is TRBV28 and J usage is TRBJ2-3; the D is unclear. V was cut by 6 bases and J by 0 bases, with 7 bases left in between. The CDR3 covers 13 residues. The germline V gene has CDR1 MDHEN and CDR2 SYDVKM. CDR3 nucleotides: TGTGCCAGCAGGGAGCCTAGCACAGATACGCAGTATTTT. As protein: CASREPSTDTQYF. The whole variable domain, remainder taken from reference TRBV28 and TRBJ2-3, is DVKVTQSSRYLVKRTGEKVFLECVQDMDHENMFWYRQDPGLGLRLIYFSYDVKMKEKGDIPEGYSVSREKKERFSLILESASTNQTSMYLCASREPSTDTQYFGPGTRLTVL.

The rearrangement uses TRBV29-1 and TRBJ1-6; possibly TRBD1 for D (5 bases). Germline V CDR1 and CDR2: SQVTM, ANQGSEA. The CDR3 extends over 13 amino acids. V gave up 6 bases and J gave up 17 bases, with 23 bases separating them. The CDR3 coding sequence is TGCAGCGTACAACTCTCCGGGGGGAACAGTATCCACTTT. This gives the protein CSVQLSGGNSIHF. The variable domain in full, with the rest retrieved from reference TRBV29-1 and TRBJ1-6, is SAVISQKPSRDICQRGTSLTIQCQVDSQVTMMFWYRQQPGQSLTLIATANQGSEATYESGFVIDKFPISRPNLTFSTLTVSNMSPEDSSIYLCSVQLSGGNSIHFGNGTRLTVT.

The rearrangement uses TRBV25-1 and TRBJ2-1; 13 nucleotides line up with TRBD2. The CDR3 extends over 15 amino acids. CDR1 and CDR2 from the germline V gene are MGHDK and SYGVNS. J lost 4 bases, V lost 5 bases, and 2 bases had no gene match. The CDR3, as DNA: TGTGCCAGCAGTCTGACTAGCGGGAGGTACAATGAGCAGTTCTTC. It specifies CASSLTSGRYNEQFF.

This CDR3 is CASSAGTGYEQYF. The CDR3 DNA is TGTGCCAGCAGCGCCGGGACAGGCTACGAGCAGTACTTC. The chain recombines TRBV9 with TRBJ2-7; 8 bases fit TRBD1. J was trimmed by 3 bases and V by 3 bases; bases with no gene match: 2. The length of the CDR3 is 13 residues. From germline, CDR1 is SGDLS and CDR2 YYNGEE. Full variable domain (rest looked up from reference TRBV9 and TRBJ2-7): DSGVTQTPKHLITATGQRVTLRCSPRSGDLSVYWYQQSLDQGLQFLIQYYNGEERAKGNILERFSAQQFPDLHSELNLSSLELGDSALYFCASSAGTGYEQYFGPGTRLTVT.

The chain joins TRBV6-1 to TRBJ2-5; D is perhaps TRBD2 (5 bases). The DNA end is a closer match to TRBJ2-7, so the J assignment may be wrong. Germline V gene sequence: CDR1 MNHNS, CDR2 SASEGT. The CDR3 is 16 residues long. As DNA, the CDR3 is TGTGCCAGCAGTGAATTGGAGGCTAGATTGGGCTACGAGCAGTACTTC. Translated: CASSELEARLGYEQYF.

The chain recombines TRBV7-2 with TRBJ2-1; 12 bases agree with TRBD2. Trimming took 0 bases from V and 6 from J; bases not matched to a gene: 3. Germline lookup yields CDR1 SGHTA and CDR2 FQGNSA. The CDR3 is made up of 16 amino acids. The CDR3: CASSLAGTSGFNEQFF. The CDR3 DNA is TGTGCCAGCAGCTTAGCGGGGACTAGCGGGTTCAATGAGCAGTTCTTC.

This clone was observed a few times. The rearrangement joins TRBV25-1 to TRBJ2-3; tentative D call: TRBD2 (7 bases). V lost 3 bases and J lost 7, with 11 bases in between. The germline V gene has CDR1 MGHDK and CDR2 SYGVNS. The CDR3 length is 13 residues. CDR3 protein: CASSEVGGHTQYF. The CDR3, as DNA: TGTGCCAGCAGTGAGGTGGGGGGGCATACGCAGTATTTT.

The chain links TRBV27 to TRBJ2-7, with 9 positions matching TRBD1. V was clipped by 4 bases and J by 2 bases; unmatched bases: 9. The V gene's germline CDR1 is MNHEY and CDR2 SMNVEV (reference sequence). The CDR3 length is 16 residues. The CDR3 DNA reads as TGTGCCAGCAGTTCGCGTTTAAGGACAGGGGCCTACGAGCAGTACTTC. This sequence encodes CASSSRLRTGAYEQYF.

This sequence joins TRBV11-2 and TRBJ2-3, with D perhaps matching TRBD2 (5 bases). The germline V gene has CDR1 SGHAT and CDR2 FQNNGV. The CDR3 is 14 residues long. The V end was cut by 4 bases, the J end by 0 bases, with 8 bases between. The CDR3: CASSSRTSTDTQYF. The DNA of the CDR3 is TGTGCCAGCAGCTCAAGGACTAGCACAGATACGCAGTATTTT.

The genes are TRBV14 and TRBJ2-7; D gene ambiguous. The CDR3 covers 18 residues. Per germline, CDR1 SGHDN and CDR2 FVKESK. V was trimmed by 4 bases and J by 4 bases, leaving 26 bases between them. In nucleotides, the CDR3 is TGTGCCAGCAGCCTCCGAGGCCCCCATCCATCGCTTCTTTACGAGCAGTACTTC. Its protein product is CASSLRGPHPSLLYEQYF.

The V call is TRBV10-2, the J call TRBJ1-1; perhaps TRBD1 as D (5 bases). This CDR3 comprises 15 residues. Per the germline V gene, CDR1 is WSHSY and CDR2 is SAAADI. V was shortened by 6 bases and J by 6 bases, with 20 bases between the two germline ends. The CDR3 bases are TGCGCCAGCAGAGTAAGGGGTGATAGATGGGCTGAAGCTTTCTTT. It is translated as CASRVRGDRWAEAFF.

The chain couples TRBV7-9 to TRBJ2-4; 9 nucleotides agree with TRBD1. CDR3 length: 18 amino acids. The germline CDR1 and CDR2 sequences are SEHNR and FQNEAQ (reference sequence). V lost 4 bases and J lost 0; bases outside the gene matches: 10. The CDR3 DNA reads TGTGCCAGCAGCTCAAACCGACAGGGGGGACTAGCCAAAAACATTCAGTACTTC. Translating gives CASSSNRQGGLAKNIQYF.

In this sample, this clone turned up once. J is TRBJ2-7 and V is TRBV5-8; 10 nucleotides match TRBD1. Germline V lookup: CDR1 SGHTS, CDR2 YDEGEE. CDR3 length equals 14 residues. After removal of 3 bases from V and 4 bases from J, the junction contained 4 bases not matched to a gene. The CDR3 loop is CASSSRTGGYEQYF. The CDR3 coding sequence is TGTGCCAGCAGCTCACGGACAGGGGGGTACGAGCAGTACTTC.